This T cell receptor beta chain was captured by sequencing in a study of T cell responses to AZD1222 COVID-19 vaccine. Study-level findings and limits: Compared with day 0, the breadth and depth of the Spike-specific TCR repertoire rose significantly after two doses of AZD1222. Repertoires were sampled only after the peak T cell response. Only five to seven AZD1222 recipients were seropositive at baseline.

CDR1 and CDR2 from the germline V gene are WSHSY and SAAADI. The V and J ends lost 9 bases and 6 bases, in that order; junction bases with no gene match: 31. This CDR3 is 21 amino acids long. This clone was counted only a few times. The antigen remains unidentified. Only in-frame clones appear in the TCRdb table, and some are missing; sequencing was by immunoSEQ multiplex PCR. This sample has some 110,000 clones; roughly 82% occur once, and the top ten carry 4% to 6%. The sample consisted of peripheral blood, taken on day 0 of AZD1222 vaccination. The receptor was isolated from an adult in good health. This chain joins TRBV10-2 and TRBJ1-5, with 8 bases fitting TRBD1. Here the CDR3 reads CAREWRGFVGRGRGCFQPQHF. DNA of the CDR3: TGCGCCAGGGAATGGCGCGGCTTTGTGGGCAGGGGGCGCGGATGTTTTCAGCCCCAGCATTTT.